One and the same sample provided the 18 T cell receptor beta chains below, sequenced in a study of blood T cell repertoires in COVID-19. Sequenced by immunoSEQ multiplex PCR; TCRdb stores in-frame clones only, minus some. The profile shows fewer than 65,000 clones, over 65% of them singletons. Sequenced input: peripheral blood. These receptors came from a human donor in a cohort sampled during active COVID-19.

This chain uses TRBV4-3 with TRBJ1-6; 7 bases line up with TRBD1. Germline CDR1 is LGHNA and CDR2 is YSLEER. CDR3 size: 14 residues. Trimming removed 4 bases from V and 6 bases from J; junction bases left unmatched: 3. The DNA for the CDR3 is TGCGCCAGCAGCCGAGGGGGCGGTAATTCACCCCTCCACTTT. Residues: CASSRGGGNSPLHF.

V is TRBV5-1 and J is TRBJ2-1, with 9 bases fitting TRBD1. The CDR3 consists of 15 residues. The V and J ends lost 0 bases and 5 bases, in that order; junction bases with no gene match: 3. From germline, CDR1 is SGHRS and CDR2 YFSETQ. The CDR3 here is CASSLGQGVHNEQFF. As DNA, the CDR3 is TGCGCCAGCAGCTTGGGACAGGGGGTTCACAATGAGCAGTTCTTC.

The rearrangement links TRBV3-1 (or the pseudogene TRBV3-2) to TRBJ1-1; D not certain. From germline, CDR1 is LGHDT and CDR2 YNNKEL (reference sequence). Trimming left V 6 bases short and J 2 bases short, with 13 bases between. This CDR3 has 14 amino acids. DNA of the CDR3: TGTGCCAGCAGGGGGAGAGGGCGTAACACTGAAGCTTTCTTT. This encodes CASRGRGRNTEAFF.

CDR3: CASSLYTGGRDQPQHF. DNA for the CDR3: TGTGCCAGTAGTCTTTACACAGGGGGCCGGGATCAGCCCCAGCATTTT. The gene calls are TRBV19 and TRBJ1-5; 9 bases match TRBD1. V trimming: 5 bases; J trimming: 5 bases; junction bases outside the gene matches: 10. CDR1 LNHDA and CDR2 SQIVND come from the germline V gene (reference sequence). This CDR3 region has 16 residues.

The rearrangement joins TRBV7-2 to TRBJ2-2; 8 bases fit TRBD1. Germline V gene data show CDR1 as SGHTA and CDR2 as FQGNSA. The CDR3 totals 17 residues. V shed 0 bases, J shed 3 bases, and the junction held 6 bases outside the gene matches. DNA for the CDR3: TGTGCCAGCAGCTTAGCGGCCAGGGGGCGAGACACCGGGGAGCTGTTTTTT. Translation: CASSLAARGRDTGELFF.

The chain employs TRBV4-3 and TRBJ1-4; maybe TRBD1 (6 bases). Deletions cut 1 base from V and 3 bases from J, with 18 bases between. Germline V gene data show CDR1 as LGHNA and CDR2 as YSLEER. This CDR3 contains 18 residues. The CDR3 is CASSQVLGGGGANEKLFF. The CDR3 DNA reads TGCGCCAGCAGCCAAGTATTGGGAGGGGGGGGAGCTAATGAAAAACTGTTTTTT.

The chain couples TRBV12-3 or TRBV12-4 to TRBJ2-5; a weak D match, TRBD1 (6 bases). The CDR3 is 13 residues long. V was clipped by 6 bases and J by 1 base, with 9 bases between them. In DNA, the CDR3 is TGTGCCAGCAGAGACAGGAGCCAAGAGACCCAGTACTTC. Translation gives CASRDRSQETQYF.

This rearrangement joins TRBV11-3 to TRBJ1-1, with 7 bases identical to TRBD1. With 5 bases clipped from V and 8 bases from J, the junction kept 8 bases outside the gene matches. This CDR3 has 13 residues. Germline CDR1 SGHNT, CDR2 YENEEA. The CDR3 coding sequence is TGTGCCAGCAGCCCCCGACAGGGTTCCGAAGCTTTCTTT. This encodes CASSPRQGSEAFF.

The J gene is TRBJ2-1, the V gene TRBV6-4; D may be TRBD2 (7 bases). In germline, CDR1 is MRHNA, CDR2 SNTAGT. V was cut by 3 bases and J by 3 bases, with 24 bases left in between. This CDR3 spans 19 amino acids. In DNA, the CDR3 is TGTGCCAGCAGTGATCAATACGTAGGGAGGGGGGGAAACTACAATGAGCAGTTCTTC. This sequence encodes CASSDQYVGRGGNYNEQFF.

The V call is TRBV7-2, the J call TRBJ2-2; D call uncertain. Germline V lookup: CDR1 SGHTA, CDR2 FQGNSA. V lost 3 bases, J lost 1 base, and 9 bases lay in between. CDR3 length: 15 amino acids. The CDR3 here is CASSFWAGNTGELFF. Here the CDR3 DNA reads TGTGCCAGCAGCTTTTGGGCAGGGAACACCGGGGAGCTGTTTTTT. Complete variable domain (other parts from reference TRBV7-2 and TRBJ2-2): GAGVSQSPSNKVTEKGKDVELRCDPISGHTALYWYRQSLGQGLEFLIYFQGNSAPDKSGLPSDRFSAERTGGSVSTLTIQRTQQEDSAVYLCASSFWAGNTGELFFGEGSRLTVL.

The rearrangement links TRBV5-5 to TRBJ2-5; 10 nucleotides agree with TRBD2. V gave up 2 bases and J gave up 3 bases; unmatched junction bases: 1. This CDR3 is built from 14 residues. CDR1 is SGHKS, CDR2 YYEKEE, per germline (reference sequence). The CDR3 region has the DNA TGTGCCAGCAGCTTTAGCGGGGGGAAAGAGACCCAGTACTTC. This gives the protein CASSFSGGKETQYF.

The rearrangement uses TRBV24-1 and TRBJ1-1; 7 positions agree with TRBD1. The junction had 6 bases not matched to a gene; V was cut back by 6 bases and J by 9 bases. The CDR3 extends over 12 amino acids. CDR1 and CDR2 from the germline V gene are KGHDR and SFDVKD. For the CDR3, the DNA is TGTGCCACCAGTCAGGAGGGGGCGAAAGCTTTCTTT. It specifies CATSQEGAKAFF.

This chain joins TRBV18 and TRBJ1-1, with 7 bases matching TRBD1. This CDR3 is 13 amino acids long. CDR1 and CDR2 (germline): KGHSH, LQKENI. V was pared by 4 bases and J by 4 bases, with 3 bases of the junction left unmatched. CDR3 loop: CASSQGAGTEAFF. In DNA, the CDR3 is TGTGCCAGCTCACAGGGGGCGGGCACTGAAGCTTTCTTT. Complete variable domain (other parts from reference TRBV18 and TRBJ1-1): NAGVMQNPRHLVRRRGQEARLRCSPMKGHSHVYWYRQLPEEGLKFMVYLQKENIIDESGMPKERFSAEFPKEGPSILRIQQVVRGDSAAYFCASSQGAGTEAFFGQGTRLTVV.

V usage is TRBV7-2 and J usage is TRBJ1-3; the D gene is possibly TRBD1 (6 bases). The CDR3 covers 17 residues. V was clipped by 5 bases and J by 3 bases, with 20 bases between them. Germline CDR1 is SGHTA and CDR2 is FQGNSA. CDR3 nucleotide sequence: TGTGCCAGCAGCAGCTCCGGGACACTAGTTCGTGGAAACACCATATATTTT. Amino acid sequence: CASSSSGTLVRGNTIYF.

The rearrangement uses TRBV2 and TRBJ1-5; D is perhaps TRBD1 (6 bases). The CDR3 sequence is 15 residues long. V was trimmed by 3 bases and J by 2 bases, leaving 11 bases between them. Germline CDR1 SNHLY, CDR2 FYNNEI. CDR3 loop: CASSDRGLGNQPQHF. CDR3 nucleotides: TGTGCCAGCAGTGACAGGGGCTTGGGCAATCAGCCCCAGCATTTT.

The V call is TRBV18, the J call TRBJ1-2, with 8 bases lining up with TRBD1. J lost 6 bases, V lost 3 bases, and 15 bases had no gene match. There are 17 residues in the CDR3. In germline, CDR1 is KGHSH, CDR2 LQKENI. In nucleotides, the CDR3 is TGTGCCAGCTCACCGCCCTCGGCAGGGGGCAGGGACGATGGCTACACCTTC. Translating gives CASSPPSAGGRDDGYTF.

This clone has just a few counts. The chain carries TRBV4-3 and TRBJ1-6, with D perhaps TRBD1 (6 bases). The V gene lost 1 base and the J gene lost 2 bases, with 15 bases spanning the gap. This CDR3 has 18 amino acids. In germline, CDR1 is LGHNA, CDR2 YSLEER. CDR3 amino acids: CASSQATPTGTYNSPLHF. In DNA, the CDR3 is TGCGCCAGCAGCCAAGCCACACCAACAGGGACCTATAATTCACCCCTCCACTTT.

The CDR3 sequence: CASSHLRQENYGYTF. The CDR3 coding sequence is TGTGCCAGCAGTCACCTGAGACAGGAGAACTATGGCTACACCTTC. The chain uses TRBV6-2 or TRBV6-3 and TRBJ1-2, with a possible D match to TRBD1 (6 bases). The CDR3 loop spans 15 amino acids. V was clipped by 5 bases and J by 2 bases, with 15 bases between them. Germline CDR1 reads MNHEY; CDR2 reads SVGEGT.